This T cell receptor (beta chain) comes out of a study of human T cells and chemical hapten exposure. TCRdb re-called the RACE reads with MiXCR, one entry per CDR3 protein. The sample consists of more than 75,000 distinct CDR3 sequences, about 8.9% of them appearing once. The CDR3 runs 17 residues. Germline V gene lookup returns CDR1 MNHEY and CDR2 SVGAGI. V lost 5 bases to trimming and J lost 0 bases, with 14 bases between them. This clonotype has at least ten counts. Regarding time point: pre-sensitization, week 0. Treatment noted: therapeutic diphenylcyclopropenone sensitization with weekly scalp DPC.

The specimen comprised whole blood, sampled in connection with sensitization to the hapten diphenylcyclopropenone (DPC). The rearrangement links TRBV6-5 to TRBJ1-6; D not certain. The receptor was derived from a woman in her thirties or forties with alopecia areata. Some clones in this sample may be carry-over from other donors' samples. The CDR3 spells CASSPDNGGSYNSPLHF. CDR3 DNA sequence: TGTGCCAGCAGTCCAGACAACGGAGGCTCCTATAATTCACCCCTCCACTTT.